The 8 T cell receptor beta chains below all came from one sample that was sequenced in a study of T-cell memory formation after mild COVID-19. A single record per CDR3 protein comes from TCRdb applying MiXCR to the 5' RACE reads. The table shows around 340,000 distinct CDR3 sequences, with 10% to 15% occurring only once. Sequencing input: PBMCs or a T cell subset sorted from them (not recorded which). The receptor source for this set is a man younger than 30 who had mild COVID-19 (a few samples of this study predate the infection). Cell type and time point are not known.

Only a few counts were recorded for this clonotype. This sequence joins TRBV5-1 and TRBJ2-1, with TRBD1 identical over 9 bases. The germline V gene has CDR1 SGHRS and CDR2 YFSETQ. The ends lost 2 bases at V and 5 bases at J; junction bases unmatched: 8. CDR3 size: 16 residues. This chain's CDR3 is CASSLIWDRADNEQFF. The CDR3 coding sequence is TGCGCCAGCAGCTTAATCTGGGACAGGGCGGACAATGAGCAGTTCTTC.

This chain connects TRBV11-2 to TRBJ1-2, with D perhaps matching TRBD1 (5 bases). The V and J ends lost 5 bases and 3 bases respectively, with 10 bases between them. The CDR3 has 13 residues. CDR1 is SGHAT and CDR2 is FQNNGV in the germline V gene. The CDR3 loop is CASSGGVYYGYTF. The CDR3 DNA is TGTGCCAGCAGCGGAGGGGTTTACTATGGCTACACCTTC.

This clonotype was observed a handful of times. V usage is TRBV5-1 and J usage is TRBJ2-1; perhaps TRBD1 as D (5 bases). This CDR3 contains 14 residues. The V gene's germline CDR1 is SGHRS and CDR2 YFSETQ. Trimming pared 4 bases from V and 5 bases from J, leaving 13 bases between. The CDR3 loop reads CASSVWTRNNEQFF. DNA for the CDR3: TGCGCCAGCAGCGTGTGGACACGAAACAATGAGCAGTTCTTC.

This clonotype was counted only a few times. The chain couples TRBV6-2 or TRBV6-3 to TRBJ2-4; D tentatively fits TRBD1 or TRBD2 (6 bases each). CDR3 length equals 15 residues. Trimming shortened V by 7 bases and J by 8 bases, and 21 bases separated the two germline ends. Germline lookup yields CDR1 MNHEY and CDR2 SVGEGT. The CDR3 DNA follows: TGTGCCAGCACCACCGAGGGGGGTAAAGGGGACATTCAGTACTTC. This translates into CASTTEGGKGDIQYF.

This sequence joins TRBV29-1 and TRBJ1-1, with D uncertain. Trimming removed 5 bases at V and 4 bases at J, with 11 bases between. Germline lookup yields CDR1 SQVTM and CDR2 ANQGSEA. This CDR3 has 12 residues. The CDR3 region has the DNA TGCAGCGTTAGAGACCTTCCCACTGAAGCTTTCTTT. Amino acid sequence: CSVRDLPTEAFF.

The sample holds a few counts of this clonotype. The chain combines TRBV24-1 with TRBJ2-2, with 7 bases identical to TRBD2. The CDR3 is 16 residues long. Trimming cost V 6 bases and J 3 bases; bases outside gene matches: 9. Germline V lookup: CDR1 KGHDR, CDR2 SFDVKD. CDR3 nucleotide sequence: TGTGCCACCAGTTTTGGACGGGGGGAGGACACCGGGGAGCTGTTTTTT. Translation gives CATSFGRGEDTGELFF.

The chain uses TRBV6-5 and TRBJ1-3; D not certain. V lost 5 bases, J lost 0 bases, and 14 bases lay in between. This CDR3 has 16 residues. CDR1 and CDR2 from the germline V gene are MNHEY and SVGAGI. Here the CDR3 DNA reads TGTGCCAGCAGTACGGACCGTAGGAGCTCTGGAAACACCATATATTTT. This translates into CASSTDRRSSGNTIYF.

There are a few counts of this clonotype. The gene calls are TRBV4-3 and TRBJ1-1; D unclear. V was clipped by 0 bases and J by 4 bases, with 3 bases between them. CDR3 length equals 12 residues. From germline, CDR1 is LGHNA and CDR2 YSLEER. CDR3 residues: CASSQDRTEAFF. CDR3 coding DNA: TGCGCCAGCAGCCAAGATCGCACTGAAGCTTTCTTT.